The next 14 T cell receptor beta chains were all read from a single sample in a study of radiation and T cells in renal cell carcinoma. The time point is: blood 2 weeks post-SBRT. The treatment was: 15 Gy SBRT to primary tumor, nephrectomy 4 weeks later. Assay used: immunoSEQ multiplex PCR; TCRdb lists only in-frame clones, some missing. The sample lists some 130,000 clones, around four fifths seen once, with approximately 2% in the top ten. Sample: blood, taken from a patient whose treatment included radiotherapy and nephrectomy. The receptors were gathered from a woman aged 55-69 years with renal cell carcinoma.

This chain connects TRBV28 to TRBJ1-2; D is undetermined. V lost 4 bases and J lost 5, with 14 bases in between. The CDR3 sequence is 14 residues long. The germline V gene has CDR1 MDHEN and CDR2 SYDVKM. CDR3 region: CASSWTDPGYGYTF. For the CDR3, the DNA is TGTGCCAGCAGTTGGACCGACCCCGGATATGGCTACACCTTC.

J is TRBJ2-7 and V is TRBV4-1; 9 bases map to TRBD2. V dropped 4 bases and J dropped 2; count of bases not matched to a gene: 15. The length of the CDR3 is 18 residues. Germline CDR1 reads MGHRA; CDR2 reads YSYEKL. The CDR3 DNA sequence: TGCGCCAGCAGCCGTCAGCTTACTATAGCGGGAGCCGCCTACGAGCAGTACTTC. Translated: CASSRQLTIAGAAYEQYF.

This clone was observed a handful of times. This chain links TRBV19 with TRBJ1-1, with D possibly TRBD1 on 6 matching bases. Germline lookup yields CDR1 LNHDA and CDR2 SQIVND (reference sequence). V was pared by 3 bases and J by 11 bases, with 10 bases between. This CDR3 comprises 11 residues. The CDR3 loop is CASSMGAGAFF. The CDR3 DNA reads TGTGCCAGTAGTATGGGGGCGGGCGCTTTCTTT.

This chain connects TRBV5-1 to TRBJ2-6; D uncertain. CDR1 is SGHRS and CDR2 is YFSETQ in the germline V gene. The CDR3 is 16 amino acids. V gave up 2 bases and J gave up 0 bases, with 9 bases separating them. In DNA, the CDR3 is TGCGCCAGCAGCTTAAACGCTAACTCTGGGGCCAACGTCCTGACTTTC. This codes for CASSLNANSGANVLTF.

The table lists this clone with a count of one. The V gene is TRBV28, the J gene TRBJ1-2; TRBD1 agrees at 10 bases. The V segment lost 2 bases and the J segment 5 bases; nucleotides outside the gene matches: 5. The germline V gene encodes CDR1 MDHEN and CDR2 SYDVKM. The CDR3 consists of 15 residues. In DNA form, the CDR3 reads TGTGCCAGCAGTTTACCCCAGGGACAGGGGTATGGCTACACCTTC. The encoded protein is CASSLPQGQGYGYTF.

The table lists this clone with a few counts. The chain carries TRBV18 and TRBJ1-4; D is ambiguous. This CDR3 comprises 16 residues. Germline V lookup: CDR1 KGHSH, CDR2 LQKENI. The V gene lost 4 bases and the J gene lost 7 bases, with 19 bases spanning the gap. The CDR3 nucleotides read TGTGCCAGCTCACGAACTCCCGACCGGTCTATTGAAAAACTGTTTTTT. Translated: CASSRTPDRSIEKLFF. Full variable domain (missing parts from reference TRBV18 and TRBJ1-4): NAGVMQNPRHLVRRRGQEARLRCSPMKGHSHVYWYRQLPEEGLKFMVYLQKENIIDESGMPKERFSAEFPKEGPSILRIQQVVRGDSAAYFCASSRTPDRSIEKLFFGSGTQLSVL.

The chain uses TRBV5-1 and TRBJ2-3; no reliable D call. Trimming removed 5 bases from V and 4 bases from J, with 20 bases in between. From germline, CDR1 is SGHRS and CDR2 YFSETQ. The CDR3 covers 16 residues. CDR3 amino acids: CASSLRTGFSPDTQYF. In DNA form, the CDR3 reads TGCGCCAGCAGTCTGCGCACCGGATTTAGCCCAGATACGCAGTATTTT.

The table lists this clone with a few counts. The rearrangement joins TRBV5-1 to TRBJ1-2; 7 positions agree with TRBD1. Germline V CDR1 and CDR2: SGHRS, YFSETQ. V lost 3 bases, J lost 5 bases, and 7 bases stayed unmatched. The CDR3 totals 14 residues. The CDR3 DNA is TGCGCCAGCAGCTCAGGGGGACAGACTTATGGCTACACCTTC. Translating gives CASSSGGQTYGYTF. Full variable domain (remainder filled in from reference TRBV5-1 and TRBJ1-2): KAGVTQTPRYLIKTRGQQVTLSCSPISGHRSVSWYQQTPGQGLQFLFEYFSETQRNKGNFPGRFSGRQFSNSRSEMNVSTLELGDSALYLCASSSGGQTYGYTFGSGTRLTVV.

This clone appeared a single time. The gene calls are TRBV5-1 and TRBJ2-1, with D maybe TRBD1 (5 bases). This CDR3 has 16 amino acids. V gave up 7 bases and J gave up 4 bases, with 21 bases separating them. Germline loops: CDR1 SGHRS, CDR2 YFSETQ. CDR3 amino acids: CASRPGNRRVYNEQFF. CDR3 nucleotide sequence: TGCGCCAGCCGCCCCGGAAACAGGCGAGTTTACAATGAGCAGTTCTTC.

This clone was counted a single time. The chain uses TRBV30 and TRBJ2-1; D call uncertain. Between the trimmed V and J ends, which lost 5 bases and 8 bases, there was a span of 10 bases. The CDR3 runs to 11 residues. From germline, CDR1 is GTSNPN and CDR2 SVGIG (reference sequence). CDR3 coding DNA: TGTGCCTGGGCTGGGGTAGATGAGCAGTTCTTC. This sequence encodes CAWAGVDEQFF.

The chain couples TRBV10-3 to TRBJ2-3; the D call may be TRBD1 or TRBD2 (5 bases each). The V and J ends lost 6 bases and 1 base respectively, with 11 bases between them. The CDR3 runs to 14 residues. Per the germline V gene, CDR1 is ENHRY and CDR2 is SYGVKD. The CDR3 DNA reads TGTGCCATCAGCCGGGACGCCGGCACAGATACGCAGTATTTT. Translation: CAISRDAGTDTQYF.

There are a few counts of this clone. The chain links TRBV2 to TRBJ1-1; a weak D match, TRBD1 (5 bases). V gave up 4 bases and J gave up 3 bases, with 9 bases separating them. The CDR3 extends over 13 amino acids. In germline, CDR1 is SNHLY, CDR2 FYNNEI. The CDR3, as DNA: TGTGCCAGCAGTGTGACAGCCCACACTGAAGCTTTCTTT. It codes for CASSVTAHTEAFF.

This clone was seen more than once but under ten times. The chain recombines TRBV2 with TRBJ1-1; no clear D gene. Per the germline V gene, CDR1 is SNHLY and CDR2 is FYNNEI. This CDR3 is 11 amino acids long. Trimming shortened V by 5 bases and J by 3 bases, and 4 bases separated the two germline ends. The DNA of the CDR3 is TGTGCCAGCAGTTGGGACACTGAAGCTTTCTTT. This encodes CASSWDTEAFF. Full variable domain (outside the CDR3, taken from reference TRBV2 and TRBJ1-1): EPEVTQTPSHQVTQMGQEVILRCVPISNHLYFYWYRQILGQKVEFLVSFYNNEISEKSEIFDDQFSVERPDGSNFTLKIRSTKLEDSAMYFCASSWDTEAFFGQGTRLTVV.

This clone showed up just a few times. The chain is built from TRBV30 and TRBJ2-2; the D is unclear. V was clipped by 4 bases and J by 0 bases, with 9 bases between them. The CDR3 is made up of 14 amino acids. Germline CDR1 is GTSNPN and CDR2 is SVGIG (reference sequence). The CDR3 sequence: CAWIRQTNTGELFF. The CDR3 region has the DNA TGTGCCTGGATACGCCAGACGAACACCGGGGAGCTGTTTTTT.